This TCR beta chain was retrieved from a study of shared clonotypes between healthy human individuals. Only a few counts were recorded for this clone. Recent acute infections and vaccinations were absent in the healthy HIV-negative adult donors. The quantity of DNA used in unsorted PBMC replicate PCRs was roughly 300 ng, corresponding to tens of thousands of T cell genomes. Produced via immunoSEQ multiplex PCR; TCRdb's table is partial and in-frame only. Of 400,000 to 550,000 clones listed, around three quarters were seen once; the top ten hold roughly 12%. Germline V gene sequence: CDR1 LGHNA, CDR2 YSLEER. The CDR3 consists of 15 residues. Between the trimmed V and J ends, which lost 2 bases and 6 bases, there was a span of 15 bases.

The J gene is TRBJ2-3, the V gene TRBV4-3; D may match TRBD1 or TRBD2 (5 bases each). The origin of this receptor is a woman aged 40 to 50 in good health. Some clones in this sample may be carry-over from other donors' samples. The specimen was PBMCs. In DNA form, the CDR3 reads TGCGCCAGCAGCCAATTGTCCAGAGAGGGGGATACGCAGTATTTT. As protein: CASSQLSREGDTQYF.